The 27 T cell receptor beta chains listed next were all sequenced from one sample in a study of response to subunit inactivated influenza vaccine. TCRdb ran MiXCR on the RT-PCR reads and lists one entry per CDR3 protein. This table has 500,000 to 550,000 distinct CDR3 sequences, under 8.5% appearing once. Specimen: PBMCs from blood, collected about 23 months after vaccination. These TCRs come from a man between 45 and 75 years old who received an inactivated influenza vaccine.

In DNA form, the CDR3 reads TGCGCCAGCAGCGCGGACAGCCGCACCTCCACAGATACGCAGTATTTT. Encoded protein: CASSADSRTSTDTQYF. The genes are TRBV5-1 and TRBJ2-3; D is possibly TRBD1 (6 bases). CDR3 length: 16 residues. Germline V gene sequence: CDR1 SGHRS, CDR2 YFSETQ. V lost 4 bases, J lost 2 bases, and 17 bases lay in between. Full variable domain (missing parts from reference TRBV5-1 and TRBJ2-3): KAGVTQTPRYLIKTRGQQVTLSCSPISGHRSVSWYQQTPGQGLQFLFEYFSETQRNKGNFPGRFSGRQFSNSRSEMNVSTLELGDSALYLCASSADSRTSTDTQYFGPGTRLTVL.

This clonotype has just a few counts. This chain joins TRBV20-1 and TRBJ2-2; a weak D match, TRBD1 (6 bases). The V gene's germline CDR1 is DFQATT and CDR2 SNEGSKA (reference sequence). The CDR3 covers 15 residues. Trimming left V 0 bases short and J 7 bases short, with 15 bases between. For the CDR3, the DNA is TGCAGTGCTAGAGATGGGCAGGGGTCTGGCGGGGAGCTGTTTTTT. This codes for CSARDGQGSGGELFF.

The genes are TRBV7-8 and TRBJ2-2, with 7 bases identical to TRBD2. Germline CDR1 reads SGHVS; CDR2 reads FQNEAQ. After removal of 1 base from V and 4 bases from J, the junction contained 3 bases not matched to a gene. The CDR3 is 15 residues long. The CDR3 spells CASSLGLAFTGELFF. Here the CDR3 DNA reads TGTGCCAGCAGCTTAGGACTAGCCTTCACCGGGGAGCTGTTTTTT.

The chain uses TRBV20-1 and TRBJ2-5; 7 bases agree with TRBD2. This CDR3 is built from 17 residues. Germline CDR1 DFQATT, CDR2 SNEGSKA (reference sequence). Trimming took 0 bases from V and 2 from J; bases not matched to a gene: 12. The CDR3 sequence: CSAREGRREKMQETQYF. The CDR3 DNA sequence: TGCAGTGCTAGAGAAGGGAGGCGGGAGAAGATGCAAGAGACCCAGTACTTC.

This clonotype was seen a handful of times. CDR3 bases: TGTGCCAGCAGTTACATCAGGGCCCAAAACATTCAGTACTTC. It is translated as CASSYIRAQNIQYF. The chain has TRBV6-2 or TRBV6-3 and TRBJ2-4, with D perhaps matching TRBD1 (5 bases). This CDR3 is 14 amino acids long. CDR1 is MNHEY and CDR2 is SVGEGT in the germline V gene. Trimming took 2 bases from V and 5 from J, leaving 10 bases between them.

The CDR3, as DNA: TGTGCCAGCCGCCCCCCCTCGGGGGCGAGAGAGACCCAGTACTTC. Residues: CASRPPSGARETQYF. The chain has TRBV7-9 and TRBJ2-5; D is tentatively TRBD1 or TRBD2 (6 bases each). Trimming took off 8 bases at V and 4 bases at J, with 20 bases between the two ends. CDR3 length: 15 residues. Germline V gene lookup returns CDR1 SEHNR and CDR2 FQNEAQ (reference sequence).

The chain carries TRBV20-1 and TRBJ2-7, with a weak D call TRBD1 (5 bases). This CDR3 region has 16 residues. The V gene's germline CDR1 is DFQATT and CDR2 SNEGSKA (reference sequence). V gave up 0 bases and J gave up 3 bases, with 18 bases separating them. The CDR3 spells CSARDPNSRQYYEQYF. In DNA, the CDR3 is TGCAGTGCTAGAGATCCTAACTCCCGACAGTACTACGAGCAGTACTTC.

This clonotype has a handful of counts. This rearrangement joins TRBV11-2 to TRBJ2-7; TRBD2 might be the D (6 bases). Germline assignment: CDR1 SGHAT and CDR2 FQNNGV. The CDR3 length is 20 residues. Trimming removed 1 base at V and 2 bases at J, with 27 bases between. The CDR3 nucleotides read TGTGCCAGCAGCTTAGTTCGGGGGTGGGCTTTCCCGATACAACCCTACGAGCAGTACTTC. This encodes CASSLVRGWAFPIQPYEQYF.

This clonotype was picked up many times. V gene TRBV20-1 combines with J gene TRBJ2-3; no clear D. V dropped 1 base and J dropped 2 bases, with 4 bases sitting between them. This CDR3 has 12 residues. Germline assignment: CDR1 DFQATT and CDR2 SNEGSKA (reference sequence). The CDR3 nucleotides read TGCAGTGCTAGAGCCAACACAGATACGCAGTATTTT. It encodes CSARANTDTQYF.

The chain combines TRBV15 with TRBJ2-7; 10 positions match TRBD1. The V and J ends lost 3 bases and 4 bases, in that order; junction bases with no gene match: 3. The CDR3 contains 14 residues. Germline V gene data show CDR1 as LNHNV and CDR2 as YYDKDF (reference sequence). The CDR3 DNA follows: TGTGCCACCAGCAGGGACAGGGGGAAGTACGAGCAGTACTTC. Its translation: CATSRDRGKYEQYF. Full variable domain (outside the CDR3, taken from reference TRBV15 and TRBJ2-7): DAMVIQNPRYQVTQFGKPVTLSCSQTLNHNVMYWYQQKSSQAPKLLFHYYDKDFNNEADTPDNFQSRRPNTSFCFLDIRSPGLGDTAMYLCATSRDRGKYEQYFGPGTRLTVT.

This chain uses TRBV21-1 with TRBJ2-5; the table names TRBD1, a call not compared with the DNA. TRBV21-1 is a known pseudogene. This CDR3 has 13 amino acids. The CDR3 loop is CASSITGGETQYF. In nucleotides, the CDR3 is TGTGCCAGCAGCATAACAGGGGGAGAGACCCAGTACTTC.

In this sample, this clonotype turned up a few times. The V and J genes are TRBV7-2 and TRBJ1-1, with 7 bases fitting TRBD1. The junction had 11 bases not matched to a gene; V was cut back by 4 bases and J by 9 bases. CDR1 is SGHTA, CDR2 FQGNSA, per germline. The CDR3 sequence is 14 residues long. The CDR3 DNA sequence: TGTGCCAGCAGCTCCGGTGGGATGGGACAGAAAGCTTTCTTT. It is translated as CASSSGGMGQKAFF. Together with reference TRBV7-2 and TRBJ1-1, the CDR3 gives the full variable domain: GAGVSQSPSNKVTEKGKDVELRCDPISGHTALYWYRQSLGQGLEFLIYFQGNSAPDKSGLPSDRFSAERTGGSVSTLTIQRTQQEDSAVYLCASSSGGMGQKAFFGQGTRLTVV.

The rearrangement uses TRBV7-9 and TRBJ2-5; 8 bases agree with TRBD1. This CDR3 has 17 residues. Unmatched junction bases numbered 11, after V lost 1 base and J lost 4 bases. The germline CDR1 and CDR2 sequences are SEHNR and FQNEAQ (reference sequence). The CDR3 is CASSLVPGQGQRETQYF. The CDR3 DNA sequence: TGTGCCAGCAGCTTAGTCCCCGGACAGGGTCAACGAGAGACCCAGTACTTC.

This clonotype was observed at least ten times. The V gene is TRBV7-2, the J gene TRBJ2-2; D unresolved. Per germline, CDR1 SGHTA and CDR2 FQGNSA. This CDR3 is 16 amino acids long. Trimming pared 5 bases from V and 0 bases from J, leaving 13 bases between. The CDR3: CASSPGLTTNTGELFF. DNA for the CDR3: TGTGCCAGCAGCCCTGGGCTGACCACGAACACCGGGGAGCTGTTTTTT.

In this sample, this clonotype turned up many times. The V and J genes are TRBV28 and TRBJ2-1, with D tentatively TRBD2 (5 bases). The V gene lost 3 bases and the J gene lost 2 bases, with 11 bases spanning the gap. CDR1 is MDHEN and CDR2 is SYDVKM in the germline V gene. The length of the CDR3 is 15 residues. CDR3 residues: CASSFEGRPYNEQFF. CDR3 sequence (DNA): TGTGCCAGCAGTTTCGAAGGGAGACCCTACAATGAGCAGTTCTTC.

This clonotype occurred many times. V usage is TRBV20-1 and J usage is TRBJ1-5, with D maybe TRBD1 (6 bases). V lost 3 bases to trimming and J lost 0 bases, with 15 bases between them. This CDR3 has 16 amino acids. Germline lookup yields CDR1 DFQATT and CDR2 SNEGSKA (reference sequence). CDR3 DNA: TGCAGTGCTAGGGAGGGAGGGGGTCCTAGCAATCAGCCCCAGCATTTT. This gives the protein CSAREGGGPSNQPQHF.

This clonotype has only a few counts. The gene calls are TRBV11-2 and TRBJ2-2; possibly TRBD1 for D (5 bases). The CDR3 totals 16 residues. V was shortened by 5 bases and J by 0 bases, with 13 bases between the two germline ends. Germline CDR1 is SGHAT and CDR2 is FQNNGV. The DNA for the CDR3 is TGTGCCAGCAGCAAGATATGGGGCACGAACACCGGGGAGCTGTTTTTT. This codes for CASSKIWGTNTGELFF.

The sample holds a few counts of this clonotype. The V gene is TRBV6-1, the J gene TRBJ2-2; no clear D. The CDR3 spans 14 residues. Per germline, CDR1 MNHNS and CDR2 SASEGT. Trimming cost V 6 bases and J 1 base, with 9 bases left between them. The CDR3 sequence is CASSQGVNTGELFF. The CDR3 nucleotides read TGTGCCAGCAGCCAAGGCGTGAACACCGGGGAGCTGTTTTTT.

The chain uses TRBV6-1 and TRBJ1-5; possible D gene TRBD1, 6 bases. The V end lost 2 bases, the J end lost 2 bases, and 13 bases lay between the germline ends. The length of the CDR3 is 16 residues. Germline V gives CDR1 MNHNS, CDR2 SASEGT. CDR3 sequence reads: CASSEIRGGGNQPQHF. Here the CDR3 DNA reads TGTGCCAGCAGTGAAATCAGGGGAGGGGGCAATCAGCCCCAGCATTTT.

The CDR3 nucleotides read TGTGCCAGCAGCCAAGATCCGACCTATGGCTACACCTTC. It translates to CASSQDPTYGYTF. V gene TRBV3-1 combines with J gene TRBJ1-2, with unresolved D. This CDR3 region has 13 residues. Trimming pared 0 bases from V and 4 bases from J, leaving 6 bases between. Germline CDR1 reads LGHDT; CDR2 reads YNNKEL (reference sequence). Using reference TRBV3-1 and TRBJ1-2 for the parts outside the CDR3, the full variable domain is DTAVSQTPKYLVTQMGNDKSIKCEQNLGHDTMYWYKQDSKKFLKIMFSYNNKELIINETVPNRFSPKSPDKAHLNLHINSLELGDSAVYFCASSQDPTYGYTFGSGTRLTVV.

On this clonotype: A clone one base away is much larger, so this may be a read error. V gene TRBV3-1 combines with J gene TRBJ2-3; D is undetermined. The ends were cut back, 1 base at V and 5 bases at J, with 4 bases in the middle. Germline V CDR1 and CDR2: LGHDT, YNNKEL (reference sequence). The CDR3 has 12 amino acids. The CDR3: CASSQGLDTQYF. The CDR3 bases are TGTGCCAGCAGCCAAGGGCTAGATACGCAGTATTTT.

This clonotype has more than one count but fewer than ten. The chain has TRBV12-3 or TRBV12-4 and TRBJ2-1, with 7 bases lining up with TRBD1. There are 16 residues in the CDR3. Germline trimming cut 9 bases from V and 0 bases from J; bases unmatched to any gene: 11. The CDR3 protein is CASGWGDRASYNEQFF. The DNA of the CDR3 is TGTGCCAGTGGATGGGGAGACAGGGCCTCCTACAATGAGCAGTTCTTC.

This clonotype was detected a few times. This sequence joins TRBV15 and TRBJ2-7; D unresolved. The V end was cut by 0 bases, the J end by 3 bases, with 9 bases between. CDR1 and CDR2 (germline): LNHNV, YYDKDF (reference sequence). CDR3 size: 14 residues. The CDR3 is CATSRDGVFYEQYF. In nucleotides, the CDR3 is TGTGCCACCAGCAGAGATGGGGTTTTCTACGAGCAGTACTTC.

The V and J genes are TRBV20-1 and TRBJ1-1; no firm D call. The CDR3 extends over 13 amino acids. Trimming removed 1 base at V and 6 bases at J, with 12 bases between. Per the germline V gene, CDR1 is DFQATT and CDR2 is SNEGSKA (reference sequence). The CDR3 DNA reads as TGCAGTGCTAGAGTATGGGGATCCCCTGAAGCTTTCTTT. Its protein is CSARVWGSPEAFF.

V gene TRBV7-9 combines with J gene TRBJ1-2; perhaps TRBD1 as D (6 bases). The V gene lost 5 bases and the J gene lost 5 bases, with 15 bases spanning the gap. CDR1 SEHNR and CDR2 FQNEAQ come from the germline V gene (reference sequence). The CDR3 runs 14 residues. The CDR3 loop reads CASSPSGDFYGYTF. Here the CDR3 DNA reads TGTGCCAGCAGCCCATCAGGGGATTTTTATGGCTACACCTTC.

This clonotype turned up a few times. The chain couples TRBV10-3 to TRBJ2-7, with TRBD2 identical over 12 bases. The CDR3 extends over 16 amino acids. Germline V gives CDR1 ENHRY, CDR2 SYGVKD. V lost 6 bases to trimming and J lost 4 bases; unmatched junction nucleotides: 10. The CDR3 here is CAISTSGGKVRYEQYF. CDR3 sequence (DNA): TGTGCCATCAGCACTAGCGGGGGGAAGGTGAGATACGAGCAGTACTTC.

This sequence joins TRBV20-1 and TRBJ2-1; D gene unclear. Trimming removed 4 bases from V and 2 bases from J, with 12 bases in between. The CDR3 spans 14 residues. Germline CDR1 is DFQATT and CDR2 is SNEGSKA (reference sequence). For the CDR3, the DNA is TGCAGTGCTATCGACTCCGCCACCTACAATGAGCAGTTCTTC. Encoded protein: CSAIDSATYNEQFF.